This TCR beta chain was sequenced in a study of cytomegalovirus exposure and HLA in healthy donors. The CDR3 runs to 13 residues. The germline V and J ends were trimmed by 8 bases and 0 bases, with 8 bases remaining between them. Germline V gene sequence: CDR1 LNHDA, CDR2 SQIVND (reference sequence). Clones were sequenced by immunoSEQ multiplex PCR, and TCRdb holds only the in-frame ones, with some missing. The data hold over 250,000 clones, with roughly 87% observed a single time. The specimen sequenced was PBMCs. The chain combines TRBV19 with TRBJ2-1; D may match TRBD1 or TRBD2 (5 bases each). The source is a woman aged 25 to 39 in good health and CMV-seropositive. The DNA for the CDR3 is TGTGCCAGTTGGGGGAGCTCCTACAATGAGCAGTTCTTC. This gives the protein CASWGSSYNEQFF. The full variable domain, completed using reference TRBV19 and TRBJ2-1, is DGGITQSPKYLFRKEGQNVTLSCEQNLNHDAMYWYRQDPGQGLRLIYYSQIVNDFQKGDIAEGYSVSREKKESFPLTVTSAQKNPTAFYLCASWGSSYNEQFFGPGTRLTVL.